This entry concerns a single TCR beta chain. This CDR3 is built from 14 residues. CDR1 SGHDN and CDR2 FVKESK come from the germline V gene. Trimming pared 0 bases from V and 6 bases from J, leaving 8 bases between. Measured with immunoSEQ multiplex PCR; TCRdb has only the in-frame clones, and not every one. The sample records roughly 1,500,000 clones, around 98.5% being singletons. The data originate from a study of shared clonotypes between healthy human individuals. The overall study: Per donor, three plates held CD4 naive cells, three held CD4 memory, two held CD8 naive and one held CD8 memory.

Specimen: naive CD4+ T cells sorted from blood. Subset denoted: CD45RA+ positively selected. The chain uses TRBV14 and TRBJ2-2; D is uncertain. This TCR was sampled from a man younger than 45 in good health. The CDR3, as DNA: TGTGCCAGCAGCCAAGATCTCCGGGCCGGGGAGCTGTTTTTT. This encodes CASSQDLRAGELFF.